Shown below are 13 T cell receptor beta chains from a single sample sequenced in a study of beta chain features in type 1 diabetes listed by TCRdb under 2018. These receptors have no identified antigens. Library method: the immunoSEQ multiplex PCR assay. All of the isolated RNA was reverse transcribed with the High Capacity cDNA Reverse Transcription Kit, so expressed TCRB transcripts were sequenced. TCRdb limited this immuneACCESS table to in-frame rearrangements with V and J called. A share of clones is missing; checked studies link under half to unresolved V genes, and the rest is unexplained. The sample table lists 250,000 or so clones, around 14% of them with a count of one. About 0.019% of the sample is in the top ten clones. What the authors observed across the whole study: Type 1 diabetes patients showed a moderate but significant shortening of TCRB CDR3 length in all four CD4+ subsets.

The sequenced material came from naive CD4+ T cells from blood. According to the study, the label for this sample's cell subset or site signals: true naive CD4+ T cells. All receptors come from a young man with type 1 diabetes.

As DNA, the CDR3 is TGTGCCACTGTGGGACAGGGCGACTACGAGCAGTACTTC. Residues: CATVGQGDYEQYF. The rearrangement links TRBV10-3 to TRBJ2-7, with 9 bases fitting TRBD1. Germline V gene data show CDR1 as ENHRY and CDR2 as SYGVKD. V was clipped by 10 bases and J by 3 bases; unmatched bases: 7. The CDR3 has 13 amino acids.

This clone has more than one count but fewer than ten. The chain carries TRBV6-5 and TRBJ1-1, with a possible D match to TRBD1 (5 bases). Trimming took 6 bases from V and 3 from J, leaving 5 bases between them. Germline CDR1 and CDR2: MNHEY and SVGAGI. The CDR3 extends over 11 amino acids. The CDR3 loop is CASRQDTEAFF. CDR3 nucleotides: TGTGCCAGCAGACAGGACACTGAAGCTTTCTTT.

This clone has a handful of counts. The J gene is TRBJ1-5, the V gene TRBV27; D remains ambiguous. CDR3 size: 14 residues. Deletions cut 4 bases from V and 2 bases from J, with 9 bases between. Germline loops: CDR1 MNHEY, CDR2 SMNVEV (reference sequence). CDR3 nucleotides: TGTGCCAGCAGTTCCGACGGAGGCAATCAGCCCCAGCATTTT. Translation gives CASSSDGGNQPQHF.

This clone occurred a few times. V and J are TRBV5-1 and TRBJ2-1, with 7 bases that match TRBD1. CDR3 length: 16 residues. Germline assignment: CDR1 SGHRS and CDR2 YFSETQ. Trimming removed 0 bases from V and 0 bases from J; junction bases left unmatched: 3. The CDR3 here is CASSLGGDSSYNEQFF. In nucleotides, the CDR3 is TGCGCCAGCAGCTTGGGAGGGGACAGCTCCTACAATGAGCAGTTCTTC.

V is TRBV28 and J is TRBJ2-5, with 9 positions matching TRBD2. J lost 5 bases, V lost 2 bases, and 6 bases had no gene match. The V gene's germline CDR1 is MDHEN and CDR2 SYDVKM. The CDR3 consists of 15 residues. This CDR3 reads CASSLQAGGGETQYF. DNA for the CDR3: TGTGCCAGCAGTTTACAAGCGGGAGGTGGGGAGACCCAGTACTTC.

The rearrangement joins TRBV30 to TRBJ2-7, with 8 bases matching TRBD1. Trimming at V came to 2 bases and at J to 2 bases, leaving 8 bases not matched to a gene. The CDR3 covers 15 residues. Germline CDR1 is GTSNPN and CDR2 is SVGIG (reference sequence). CDR3 in amino acids: CAWSRGDRGTYEQYF. Written as DNA, the CDR3 is TGTGCCTGGAGTCGGGGCGACAGGGGCACCTACGAGCAGTACTTC.

This clone turned up a few times. The CDR3 loop reads CASSLSGSSGNTDTQYF. CDR3 DNA: TGTGCCAGCAGTTTGTCAGGGTCTAGCGGGAACACAGATACGCAGTATTTT. V gene TRBV27 combines with J gene TRBJ2-3, with 9 bases matching TRBD2. The V gene end was trimmed by 3 bases and the J gene end by 2 bases; junction bases not matched to a gene: 9. Germline V CDR1 and CDR2: MNHEY, SMNVEV (reference sequence). This CDR3 has 17 amino acids.

The V gene is TRBV10-3, the J gene TRBJ2-7; D unresolved. The CDR3 covers 15 residues. CDR1 and CDR2 (germline): ENHRY, SYGVKD. V lost 3 bases to trimming and J lost 4 bases, with 16 bases between them. The CDR3 DNA reads as TGTGCCATCAGTGAATCCCTTAACTTACCTTACGAGCAGTACTTC. Translation: CAISESLNLPYEQYF.

This clone was counted a few times. The chain combines TRBV18 with TRBJ2-7, with D perhaps matching TRBD1 (5 bases). The V end lost 2 bases, the J end lost 2 bases, and 13 bases lay between the germline ends. From germline, CDR1 is KGHSH and CDR2 LQKENI. The CDR3 extends over 15 amino acids. The CDR3 nucleotides read TGTGCCAGCTCACCAGGCACAGGAGCTCCCTACGAGCAGTACTTC. Translating gives CASSPGTGAPYEQYF.

The chain is built from TRBV4-2 and TRBJ2-7; TRBD2 aligns across 7 bases. The V and J ends lost 2 bases and 2 bases, in that order; junction bases with no gene match: 3. Germline assignment: CDR1 LGHNA and CDR2 YNFKEQ. This CDR3 spans 14 amino acids. The CDR3 DNA reads as TGTGCCAGCAGCCAAAACCGGGGGGCCTACGAGCAGTACTTC. It translates to CASSQNRGAYEQYF.

V usage is TRBV6-5 and J usage is TRBJ1-6, with a tentative D call TRBD1 (6 bases). This CDR3 has 14 amino acids. The V end was cut by 7 bases, the J end by 8 bases, with 15 bases between. Germline V gene data show CDR1 as MNHEY and CDR2 as SVGAGI. The CDR3 region is CASTKQGTYSPLHF. As DNA, the CDR3 is TGTGCCAGCACCAAACAGGGTACTTATTCACCCCTCCACTTT.

This clone was counted only a few times. This rearrangement joins TRBV18 to TRBJ1-1; the match to TRBD1 covers 7 bases. This CDR3 region has 11 residues. V trimming: 5 bases; J trimming: 8 bases; junction bases outside the gene matches: 2. The germline V gene has CDR1 KGHSH and CDR2 LQKENI. Written as DNA, the CDR3 is TGTGCCAGCTCAGAGGACAGGGAAGCTTTCTTT. It is translated as CASSEDREAFF.

This clone has only a few counts. The chain links TRBV4-1 to TRBJ2-1; no reliable D call. From germline, CDR1 is MGHRA and CDR2 YSYEKL. Trimming left V 4 bases short and J 3 bases short, with 16 bases between. The CDR3 extends over 16 amino acids. Here the CDR3 reads CASSRPGTANYNEQFF. In DNA form, the CDR3 reads TGCGCCAGCAGCCGCCCCGGAACAGCCAACTACAATGAGCAGTTCTTC.